This T cell receptor (beta chain) was found in a study of cytomegalovirus exposure and HLA in healthy donors. CDR1 is SGHRS, CDR2 YFSETQ, per germline. There are 14 residues in the CDR3. In the PCR, 60 Vbeta and 13 Jbeta primers were used. The data were produced by immunoSEQ multiplex PCR, yet TCRdb's version contains in-frame clones alone and is incomplete. The sample has around 90,000 clones; roughly 85% are singletons. This clone was seen a handful of times. The junction does not match germline at one end; this may be a read error. Sequenced input: PBMCs. The chain has TRBV5-1 and TRBJ2-7; TRBD2 matches at 7 bases. The clonotype originates from a man in his forties in good health and CMV-seropositive. The CDR3 loop is CASSSWEGSHEQYF. The DNA of the CDR3 is TGCGCCAGCAGTTCCTGGGAGGGCTCCCACGAGCAGTACTTC.